These T cell receptor beta chains were read from a single sample in a study of blood T cells in healthy people across ages. Via MiXCR, TCRdb re-called the 5' RACE reads, giving one row per CDR3 protein. The data hold roughly 1,800,000 distinct CDR3 sequences, with approximately 50% observed a single time. The sample consisted of blood. These receptors came from a woman between 35 and 50 years old in good health. Each CDR3 is given with its conserved first and last residue. A D gene is named only where the DNA matches it firmly. Clone size appears in some rows only: once, few, many, or a class for an expanded clone.

TGTGCCAGCAGTGCAGACCGTAGCTCCTACGAGCAGTACTTC	CASSADRSSYEQYF	TRBJ2-7	few	-	TRBV2
TGTGCCAGCAGCTTAGAAGGGGGGTTGAACAATGAGCAGTTCTTC	CASSLEGGLNNEQFF	TRBJ2-1	few	-	TRBV7-2
TGCGCCAGCAGCTTGCGGTCCCCGGGACAGGGTGTGCAGCAGTACTTC	CASSLRSPGQGVQQYF	TRBJ2-4	-	TRBD1	TRBV5-1
TGTGCCACCAGTGACGAGGGGATTGGCTATGGCTACACCTTC	CATSDEGIGYGYTF	TRBJ1-2	-	-	TRBV24-1
TGTGCCAGCCGAGCGGGGGGTACCAGGGATACGCAGTATTTT	CASRAGGTRDTQYF	TRBJ2-3	-	TRBD2	TRBV6-1
TGTGCCAGCAGCCGCCGGACCTTGGGCGATGAGCAGTTCTTC	CASSRRTLGDEQFF	TRBJ2-1	few	-	TRBV12-3/TRBV12-4
TGTGCTAGCACCCCGGGGGACCAAGAGACCCAGTACTTC	CASTPGDQETQYF	TRBJ2-5	few	-	TRBV7-7
TGTGCCAGCAGTTTCTCAGGGAGTAGTTCACCCCTCCACTTT	CASSFSGSSSPLHF	TRBJ1-6	once	-	TRBV27
TGTGCCAGCAGCCCCCGAGGCAGGGGCCACACCTTC	CASSPRGRGHTF	TRBJ1-2	-	-	TRBV6-2/TRBV6-3
TGTGCCAGTCGACAGGGGGTGACTAACTATGGCTACACCTTC	CASRQGVTNYGYTF	TRBJ1-2	-	TRBD1	TRBV28
TGTGCCAGCAGTTATCGCGGTCTTAATGAAAAACTGTTTTTT	CASSYRGLNEKLFF	TRBJ1-4	-	-	TRBV6-5
TGTGCCAGCAGCTTACCTAGCGGTGTGGGAGAGACCCAGTACTTC	CASSLPSGVGETQYF	TRBJ2-5	-	TRBD2	TRBV7-2
TGCAGTGCCCGACAGGGACGGGGTGGCTACACCTTC	CSARQGRGGYTF	TRBJ1-2	-	TRBD1	TRBV20-1
TGTGCCTCTCAGCGGGGCTCCTACAATGAGCAGTACTTC	CASQRGSYNEQYF	TRBJ2-5	-	TRBD2	TRBV5-5
TGCAGTGCTAGTGTGGGGGACCCCTACAATGAGCAGTTCTTC	CSASVGDPYNEQFF	TRBJ2-1	-	-	TRBV20-1
TGTGCCAGCAGCTTCGATTGGATACCACCGCGGACGGATGGCTACACCTTC	CASSFDWIPPRTDGYTF	TRBJ1-2	-	-	TRBV5-6
TGTGCCAGCAGCATTACGCCGCACCCAGGGACAGATACGCAGTATTTT	CASSITPHPGTDTQYF	TRBJ2-3	-	-	TRBV7-2
TGTGCCAGCAGCTTAGTATTGGAGGACCCGCAGTTCTTC	CASSLVLEDPQFF	TRBJ2-1	-	-	TRBV7-9
TGCGCCAGCAGCCCCTCAACAGGGGACTCCTACAATGAGCAGTTCTTC	CASSPSTGDSYNEQFF	TRBJ2-1	-	TRBD1	TRBV4-1
TGTGCCAGCAGCCCCCAGCCAGGGGGAACCTACGAGCAGTACTTC	CASSPQPGGTYEQYF	TRBJ2-7	few	TRBD1	TRBV9
TGTGCCAGCATTTCAGGGTCCTACGAGCAGTACTTC	CASISGSYEQYF	TRBJ2-7	few	-	TRBV6-6
TGCAGTGCTAGGCCTAGCGGGGGTGACATTCAGTACTTC	CSARPSGGDIQYF	TRBJ2-4	few	TRBD2	TRBV20-1
TGTGCCACCAGTGATGTCCGTGGGAGTTCCTCCTACAATGAGCAGTTCTTC	CATSDVRGSSSYNEQFF	TRBJ2-1	-	-	TRBV24-1
TGTGCCAGCAGCGAGGTTCTTTTGGATACGCAGTATTTT	CASSEVLLDTQYF	TRBJ2-3	few	-	TRBV7-2
TGTGCCACGGAAGACAGGGGGCTAGAAGAGACCCAGTACTTC	CATEDRGLEETQYF	TRBJ2-5	-	TRBD1	TRBV10-3
TGTGCCAGCAGCTTAGTTCCCCCGGGTACCAGAGGGGAGACCCAGTACTTC	CASSLVPPGTRGETQYF	TRBJ2-5	-	-	TRBV11-2
TGTGCCCGCAGCCGTACAGGGGACCGTGGGGAAAAACTGTTTTTT	CARSRTGDRGEKLFF	TRBJ1-4	-	TRBD1	TRBV11-2
TGTGCCACCAGCAGAGATTGGAGGAACTCTGGGGCCAACGTCCTGACTTTC	CATSRDWRNSGANVLTF	TRBJ2-6	-	-	TRBV15
TGCGCCAGCAGCCAAGAAGTGGGGTCTGGGGAGACCCAGTACTTC	CASSQEVGSGETQYF	TRBJ2-5	-	-	TRBV4-3
TGCGCCAGCAGCTACCTCGGGGAGGGCGGCTACACCTTC	CASSYLGEGGYTF	TRBJ1-2	-	-	TRBV4-1
TGTGCCACCAGTGACCCCGACAGGGAAGAGACCCAGTACTTC	CATSDPDREETQYF	TRBJ2-5	few	TRBD1	TRBV24-1
TGTGCCAGCAGCCAAGTCCGGCCTGGGGCCAACGTCCTGACTTTC	CASSQVRPGANVLTF	TRBJ2-6	-	-	TRBV3-1